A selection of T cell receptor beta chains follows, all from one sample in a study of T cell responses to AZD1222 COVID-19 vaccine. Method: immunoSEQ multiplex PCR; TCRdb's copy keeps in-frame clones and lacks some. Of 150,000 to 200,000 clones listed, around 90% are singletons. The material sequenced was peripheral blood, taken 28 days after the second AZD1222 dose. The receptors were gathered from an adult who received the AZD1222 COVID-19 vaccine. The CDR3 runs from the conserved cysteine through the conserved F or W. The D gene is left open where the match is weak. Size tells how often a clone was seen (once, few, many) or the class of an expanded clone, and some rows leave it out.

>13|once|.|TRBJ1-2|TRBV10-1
TGCGCCAGCAGTCGGGGAATTAACTATGGCTACACCTTC
CASSRGINYGYTF
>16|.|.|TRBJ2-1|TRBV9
TGTGCCAGCAGTCCTCGGGCGAGTACCTCCTACAATGAGCAGTTCTTC
CASSPRASTSYNEQFF
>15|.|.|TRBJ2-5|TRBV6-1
TGTGCCAGCAGTGAACAAAAGGGGGACCAAGAGACCCAGTACTTC
CASSEQKGDQETQYF
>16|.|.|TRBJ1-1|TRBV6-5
TGTGCCAGCAGTTACGCGGGCAGGAAAAGCGGCACTGAAGCTTTCTTT
CASSYAGRKSGTEAFF
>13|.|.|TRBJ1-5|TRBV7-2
TGTGCCAGCAGCCCACAGAGCAATCAGCCCCAGCATTTT
CASSPQSNQPQHF
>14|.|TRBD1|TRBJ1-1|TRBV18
TGTGCCAGCTCTTTACAGGGGAAGAACACTGAAGCTTTCTTT
CASSLQGKNTEAFF
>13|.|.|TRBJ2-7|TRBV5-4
TGTGCCAGCACCATGAGAGGGAGCCACGAGCAGTACTTC
CASTMRGSHEQYF
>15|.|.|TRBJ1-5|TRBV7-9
TGTGCCAGCAGCTCAGGGGAGGGGGTTTATCAGCCCCAGCATTTT
CASSSGEGVYQPQHF
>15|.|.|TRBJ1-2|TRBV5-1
TGCGCCAGCAGCTTGGCCGCGGCAGGGGTACATGGCTACACCTTC
CASSLAAAGVHGYTF
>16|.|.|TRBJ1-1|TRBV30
TGTGCCTCCTCACGGACAGCTCATGACTCGTTGACTGAAGCTTTCTTT
CASSRTAHDSLTEAFF
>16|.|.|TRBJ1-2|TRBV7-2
TGTGCCAGCAGCTATTCATTCGGGCCCGAAAGCTATGGCTACACCTTC
CASSYSFGPESYGYTF
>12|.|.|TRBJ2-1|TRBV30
TGTGCCTGGAGTGTAGCTGTCTTTGAGCAGTTCTTC
CAWSVAVFEQFF
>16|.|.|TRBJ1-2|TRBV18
TGTGCCAGCTCACCACTTGCGGGCCAGGGCGACTCTGGCTACACCTTC
CASSPLAGQGDSGYTF
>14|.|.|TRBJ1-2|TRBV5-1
TGCGCCAGCAGCTTGGATTCAGGAATGGGCGGCTACACCTTC
CASSLDSGMGGYTF
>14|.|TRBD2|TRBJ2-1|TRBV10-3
TGTGCCATCAGTGAGTCAGCGGGAGGGGGCGAGCAGTTCTTC
CAISESAGGGEQFF